This T cell receptor (beta chain) was identified in a study of T cells in Graves' hyperthyroidism and ophthalmopathy. General study results and limits: Ophthalmopathy, as predicted by the model, came a median about six months after the prediction. Blood also contained most expanded thyroid clonotypes above 0.001.

This CDR3 has 12 amino acids. The germline V gene encodes CDR1 SNHLY and CDR2 FYNNEI. Deletions cut 5 bases from V and 4 bases from J, with 8 bases between. This clonotype was recorded at least ten times. Its antigen is as yet unknown. Amplification yielded TCR beta CDR3 regions, with RNA transcripts as the source. When the TCR CDR3 underwent first-round RT-PCR, the HTBI primer set was used. TCRdb passed the multiplex PCR reads through MiXCR, listing each CDR3 protein once. Altogether roughly 500,000 distinct CDR3 sequences are present, just over 45% being singletons, with the ten largest covering around a fifth.

The sequence was obtained from an adult woman with Graves' disease, either hyperthyroidism or ophthalmopathy (not recorded which). The rearrangement links TRBV2 to TRBJ1-1; D gene ambiguous. The specimen was peripheral blood or thyroid tissue (not recorded which). CDR3 nucleotides: TGTGCCAGCAGTCCCGACATCACTGAAGCTTTCTTT. Protein sequence: CASSPDITEAFF.